The 20 T cell receptor beta chains listed next were all sequenced from one sample in a study of T cells in Graves' hyperthyroidism and ophthalmopathy. RNA transcripts provided the source from which TCR beta CDR3 regions were amplified. During a first-round RT-PCR of the TCR CDR3, the HTBI primer set was used. TCRdb used MiXCR to reprocess the multiplex PCR reads, holding one entry per CDR3 protein. This sample has 610,000 or so distinct CDR3 sequences, with just over 45% found just once. Material for sequencing was peripheral blood or thyroid tissue (not recorded which). These receptors came from a woman aged 18-35 years with Graves' hyperthyroidism.

This clonotype appeared a few times. The chain employs TRBV5-4 and TRBJ2-3; D is ambiguous. The CDR3 consists of 13 residues. V was pared by 3 bases and J by 1 base, with 6 bases between. Per germline, CDR1 SGHNT and CDR2 YYREEE (reference sequence). CDR3 nucleotides: TGTGCCAGCAGCTCTAGTGGCACAGATACGCAGTATTTT. Protein: CASSSSGTDTQYF.

The gene calls are TRBV11-1 and TRBJ2-7; 7 nucleotides match TRBD2. The CDR3 has 14 amino acids. Germline V lookup: CDR1 SGHAT, CDR2 FQDESV (reference sequence). Trimming cost V 5 bases and J 3 bases; bases outside gene matches: 7. CDR3 residues: CASSEVGGSYEQYF. CDR3 coding DNA: TGTGCCAGCAGCGAGGTTGGCGGGAGCTACGAGCAGTACTTC.

The V call is TRBV9, the J call TRBJ1-1, with D uncertain. This CDR3 is built from 16 residues. V lost 3 bases and J lost 3, with 18 bases in between. In germline, CDR1 is SGDLS, CDR2 YYNGEE. CDR3 amino acids: CASSAHTGIGDTEAFF. In DNA form, the CDR3 reads TGTGCCAGCAGCGCACATACGGGGATTGGTGACACTGAAGCTTTCTTT.

There are many counts of this clonotype. V usage is TRBV7-6 and J usage is TRBJ2-2; D ambiguous. Germline-derived CDR1 and CDR2 are SGHVS and FNYEAQ. Trimming removed 7 bases at V and 4 bases at J, with 10 bases between. This CDR3 has 13 amino acids. The DNA of the CDR3 is TGTGCCAGCAAATCATTCCCCACCGGGGAGCTGTTTTTT. Translated, it gives CASKSFPTGELFF.

The sample holds many counts of this clonotype. The V gene is TRBV12-3 or TRBV12-4, the J gene TRBJ1-1, with no clear D. The CDR3 is 14 amino acids. V lost 2 bases and J 1 base, leaving 8 bases between the germline ends. CDR3 loop: CASSLNWGNTEAFF. The CDR3 DNA is TGTGCCAGCAGTTTAAATTGGGGGAACACTGAAGCTTTCTTT.

The chain employs TRBV24-1 and TRBJ2-3; 9 positions agree with TRBD2. Trimming took 1 base from V and 2 from J; bases not matched to a gene: 6. The germline V gene encodes CDR1 KGHDR and CDR2 SFDVKD. The CDR3 extends over 17 amino acids. CDR3 amino acids: CATSDFGGRVPTDTQYF. The CDR3 DNA is TGTGCCACCAGTGATTTCGGCGGGAGGGTCCCCACAGATACGCAGTATTTT.

This clonotype was counted only a few times. This chain uses TRBV27 with TRBJ2-7; 7 positions match TRBD1. V was clipped by 6 bases and J by 0 bases; unmatched bases: 5. In germline, CDR1 is MNHEY, CDR2 SMNVEV (reference sequence). The CDR3 contains 14 residues. CDR3 sequence: CASRKGTASYEQYF. The DNA of the CDR3 is TGTGCCAGCAGGAAGGGGACAGCCTCCTACGAGCAGTACTTC.

In this sample, this clonotype turned up a few times. A single base separates this from a much larger clone, so it may be a read error. The rearrangement links TRBV2 to TRBJ2-5, with D hard to call. This CDR3 contains 14 residues. Deletions cut 9 bases from V and 2 bases from J, with 16 bases between. Looked up from germline, CDR1 is SNHLY and CDR2 is FYNNEI. The CDR3 coding sequence is TGTGCCAGTTCTCTTCTTCGTGCTCAAGAGACCCAGTACTTC. Translating gives CASSLLRAQETQYF.

The V gene is TRBV7-2, the J gene TRBJ2-1; D unclear. Trimming shortened V by 2 bases and J by 9 bases, and 11 bases separated the two germline ends. In germline, CDR1 is SGHTA, CDR2 FQGNSA. CDR3 length equals 13 residues. The CDR3 DNA reads TGTGCCAGCAGCTTAAACTTATGGGCTGAGCAGTTCTTC. Translation: CASSLNLWAEQFF.

This clonotype was seen a few times. This chain uses TRBV7-6 with TRBJ2-3; 7 nucleotides line up with TRBD2. V lost 3 bases and J lost 3; bases outside the gene matches: 6. The CDR3 runs to 15 residues. Per germline, CDR1 SGHVS and CDR2 FNYEAQ. In DNA form, the CDR3 reads TGTGCCAGCAGCTTTGTGGGAGGGCCGACAGATACGCAGTATTTT. Translating it yields CASSFVGGPTDTQYF.

This clonotype was recorded many times. This sequence joins TRBV5-6 and TRBJ1-6; 7 bases line up with TRBD1. The germline gives CDR1 SGHDT, CDR2 YYEEEE. The CDR3 has 17 amino acids. The V and J ends lost 4 bases and 4 bases, in that order; junction bases with no gene match: 11. The CDR3 here is CASSNLRDSPYNSPLHF. The DNA of the CDR3 is TGTGCCAGCAGCAACCTCCGGGACAGTCCTTATAATTCACCCCTCCACTTT.

The J gene is TRBJ1-5, the V gene TRBV20-1, with TRBD1 as a possible D gene (5 bases). With 6 bases removed from V and 0 bases from J, the gap between germline ends came to 15 bases. This CDR3 has 15 residues. The V gene's germline CDR1 is DFQATT and CDR2 SNEGSKA (reference sequence). The CDR3 nucleotides are TGCAGTGCCCAGGACGGGGCGAATAGCAATCAGCCCCAGCATTTT. It codes for CSAQDGANSNQPQHF.

The CDR3 region is CSVEGRLAANVLTF. CDR3 DNA sequence: TGCAGCGTTGAAGGTCGACTAGCGGCCAACGTCCTGACTTTC. The rearrangement links TRBV29-1 to TRBJ2-6; 7 nucleotides line up with TRBD2. V lost 1 base, J lost 6 bases, and 3 bases stayed unmatched. Germline CDR1 reads SQVTM; CDR2 reads ANQGSEA. The length of the CDR3 is 14 residues.

This clonotype was counted ten times or more. The rearrangement uses TRBV14 and TRBJ2-2, with 7 bases identical to TRBD2. CDR1 is SGHDN and CDR2 is FVKESK in the germline V gene. Trimming removed 0 bases from V and 8 bases from J; junction bases left unmatched: 9. CDR3 length: 16 amino acids. CDR3 sequence: CASSQEELASPGELFF. CDR3 bases: TGTGCCAGCAGCCAAGAAGAACTAGCGTCCCCTGGGGAGCTGTTTTTT.

The sample holds many counts of this clonotype. The chain uses TRBV7-9 and TRBJ2-5; D uncertain. Germline V gene lookup returns CDR1 SEHNR and CDR2 FQNEAQ (reference sequence). This CDR3 is 11 amino acids long. V lost 7 bases and J lost 5, with 8 bases in between. The DNA of the CDR3 is TGTGCCAGCACGAGTACCGAGACCCAGTACTTC. Translated: CASTSTETQYF.

This clonotype has ten or more counts. This chain links TRBV10-3 with TRBJ2-7, with TRBD2 matching over 7 bases. This CDR3 is 15 amino acids long. Losses at the gene ends were 2 bases for V and 2 bases for J; bases not matched to a gene: 6. Looked up from germline, CDR1 is ENHRY and CDR2 is SYGVKD. The CDR3: CAISELGGSTYEQYF. CDR3 DNA sequence: TGTGCCATCAGTGAGCTCGGCGGGAGCACCTACGAGCAGTACTTC.

This clonotype was seen many times. The rearrangement joins TRBV9 to TRBJ1-1; a weak D match, TRBD1 (5 bases). V gave up 2 bases and J gave up 8 bases, with 13 bases separating them. The germline V gene encodes CDR1 SGDLS and CDR2 YYNGEE. CDR3 size: 13 residues. CDR3 sequence (DNA): TGTGCCAGCAGCGTTTTGTGGGGGGGAGAAGCTTTCTTT. This codes for CASSVLWGGEAFF.

This clonotype was observed at least ten times. The chain uses TRBV7-2 and TRBJ2-6; D unresolved. CDR3 length: 14 residues. CDR1 SGHTA and CDR2 FQGNSA come from the germline V gene. Trimming shortened V by 2 bases and J by 2 bases, and 4 bases separated the two germline ends. Here the CDR3 DNA reads TGTGCCAGCAGCTTACAGACTGGGGCCAACGTCCTGACTTTC. Its protein product is CASSLQTGANVLTF. The variable domain in full, completed from reference TRBV7-2 and TRBJ2-6, reads GAGVSQSPSNKVTEKGKDVELRCDPISGHTALYWYRQSLGQGLEFLIYFQGNSAPDKSGLPSDRFSAERTGGSVSTLTIQRTQQEDSAVYLCASSLQTGANVLTFGAGSRLTVL.

CDR3 in amino acids: CASSFGGYNTGELFF. CDR3 nucleotide sequence: TGTGCCAGCAGCTTTGGGGGATACAACACCGGGGAGCTGTTTTTT. The chain joins TRBV7-2 to TRBJ2-2; perhaps D is TRBD1 or TRBD2 (5 bases each). Germline loops: CDR1 SGHTA, CDR2 FQGNSA. CDR3 length: 15 residues. The germline V and J ends were trimmed by 3 bases and 2 bases, with 10 bases remaining between them.

In its sample, this clonotype was seen many times. The J gene is TRBJ1-1, the V gene TRBV6-5; 11 bases fit TRBD1. Germline CDR1 MNHEY, CDR2 SVGAGI. The CDR3 totals 13 residues. J was trimmed by 4 bases and V by 10 bases; bases with no gene match: 5. The CDR3 reads CAISGTGGTEAFF. The CDR3 DNA sequence: TGTGCCATCTCCGGGACAGGGGGCACTGAAGCTTTCTTT.